These 15 T cell receptor beta chains came from one sample sequenced in a study of T-cell reconstitution after alpha-beta-depleted transplantation in children. Unique molecular identifiers were incorporated when the TCRbeta library was constructed. MiXCR was run by TCRdb on the PCR reads, yielding one entry per CDR3 protein. Here the sample spans more than 150,000 distinct CDR3 sequences, about 6.3% being singletons. The sample consisted of PBMCs from the stem cell graft donor, taken from the stem cell graft. These TCRs come from a human donor who donated a stem cell graft to a child with Wiskott-Aldrich syndrome.

This clonotype was recorded a few times. The chain uses TRBV6-1 and TRBJ2-5, with 7 bases identical to TRBD1. Germline CDR1 MNHNS, CDR2 SASEGT. CDR3 length equals 14 residues. After removal of 4 bases from V and 4 bases from J, the junction contained 6 bases not matched to a gene. The CDR3: CASSVDRWGETQYF. CDR3 nucleotide sequence: TGTGCCAGCAGTGTGGACAGGTGGGGAGAGACCCAGTACTTC.

This clonotype has a count of ten or more. V usage is TRBV2 and J usage is TRBJ1-5; tentatively, D is TRBD1 (6 bases). The CDR3 consists of 17 residues. Trimming took 4 bases from V and 0 from J, leaving 16 bases between them. Germline-derived CDR1 and CDR2 are SNHLY and FYNNEI. The CDR3 reads CASSVTGGTYSNQPQHF. The CDR3 DNA sequence: TGTGCCAGCAGTGTCACAGGCGGGACATATAGCAATCAGCCCCAGCATTTT.

This clonotype was observed at least ten times. The chain has TRBV20-1 and TRBJ2-1, with TRBD2 matching 11 bases. Germline values: CDR1 DFQATT, CDR2 SNEGSKA (reference sequence). The J segment lost 4 bases and the V segment lost 3 bases, leaving 5 bases of the junction unmatched. The CDR3 extends over 15 amino acids. The CDR3 protein is CSASPTSGAYNEQFF. The DNA for the CDR3 is TGCAGTGCTAGTCCGACTAGCGGGGCGTACAATGAGCAGTTCTTC.

This clonotype was found many times. The rearrangement uses TRBV12-3 or TRBV12-4 and TRBJ2-7, with a tentative D call TRBD2 (6 bases). The V gene lost 5 bases and the J gene lost 5 bases, with 16 bases spanning the gap. CDR3 length equals 14 residues. The CDR3 bases are TGTGCCAGCAGTACACAAGGAGGGAACAACGAGCAGTACTTC. Encoded protein: CASSTQGGNNEQYF.

This clonotype was detected many times. The chain employs TRBV11-2 and TRBJ2-3; D not resolved. V was shortened by 6 bases and J by 0 bases, with 10 bases between the two germline ends. CDR3 length: 14 amino acids. From germline, CDR1 is SGHAT and CDR2 FQNNGV. CDR3 region: CASRGLISTDTQYF. CDR3 bases: TGTGCCAGCAGGGGCCTAATAAGCACAGATACGCAGTATTTT.

The sample holds many counts of this clonotype. This sequence joins TRBV12-3 or TRBV12-4 and TRBJ1-5, with D uncertain. The CDR3 covers 15 residues. V dropped 2 bases and J dropped 0 bases, with 8 bases sitting between them. The CDR3 nucleotides read TGTGCCAGCAGTTTAAATTCAGGTAGCAATCAGCCCCAGCATTTT. Translated, it gives CASSLNSGSNQPQHF.

This clonotype has at least ten counts. The chain has TRBV5-1 and TRBJ1-2; D gene unclear. Trimming cost V 0 bases and J 4 bases, with 13 bases left between them. The germline V gene encodes CDR1 SGHRS and CDR2 YFSETQ. CDR3 length: 15 amino acids. Written as DNA, the CDR3 is TGCGCCAGCAGCTTGGAGGCCCCGAAGCCCTATGGCTACACCTTC. Its translation: CASSLEAPKPYGYTF. Variable domain in full (rest from reference TRBV5-1 and TRBJ1-2): KAGVTQTPRYLIKTRGQQVTLSCSPISGHRSVSWYQQTPGQGLQFLFEYFSETQRNKGNFPGRFSGRQFSNSRSEMNVSTLELGDSALYLCASSLEAPKPYGYTFGSGTRLTVV.

This clonotype was seen ten or more times. The chain uses TRBV12-3 or TRBV12-4 and TRBJ2-2; 7 bases agree with TRBD1. J gave up 3 bases and V 4 bases, and 8 bases lay outside the gene matches. The CDR3 contains 16 residues. For the CDR3, the DNA is TGTGCCAGCAGTTACCGTTCGGGACAGTACACCGGGGAGCTGTTTTTT. It specifies CASSYRSGQYTGELFF.

This clonotype was found many times. The CDR3 DNA sequence: TGTGCCAGCAGCCAAGGGCTAGCGGCTTCGTACCAAGAGACCCAGTACTTC. It specifies CASSQGLAASYQETQYF. This sequence joins TRBV4-2 and TRBJ2-5, with 7 bases identical to TRBD2. The CDR3 is 17 residues long. Germline values: CDR1 LGHNA, CDR2 YNFKEQ. Trimming at V came to 1 base and at J to 0 bases, leaving 8 bases not matched to a gene.

This clonotype has at least ten counts. The chain uses TRBV20-1 and TRBJ1-3; TRBD1 aligns across 7 bases. The CDR3 totals 15 residues. Germline trimming cut 6 bases from V and 3 bases from J; bases unmatched to any gene: 11. The germline V gene has CDR1 DFQATT and CDR2 SNEGSKA (reference sequence). The CDR3 DNA follows: TGCAGTGCCAGTTCAGGGGGTACTTTTGGAAACACCATATATTTT. Translated, it gives CSASSGGTFGNTIYF.

Ten or more counts support this clonotype. This sequence joins TRBV6-5 and TRBJ1-1; TRBD1 is a possible D gene (5 bases). This CDR3 has 14 amino acids. Germline CDR1 and CDR2: MNHEY and SVGAGI. V was clipped by 7 bases and J by 5 bases, with 17 bases between them. In nucleotides, the CDR3 is TGTGCCAGCACCCGGGCGGGGCCGGGAACTGAAGCTTTCTTT. It is translated as CASTRAGPGTEAFF.

Ten or more counts support this clonotype. This chain links TRBV6-1 with TRBJ2-5; 7 positions agree with TRBD2. Germline-derived CDR1 and CDR2 are MNHNS and SASEGT. V lost 7 bases and J lost 0; bases outside the gene matches: 5. This CDR3 is built from 14 residues. The chain's CDR3 is CASTPGGNQETQYF. CDR3 nucleotide sequence: TGTGCCAGCACTCCGGGAGGTAACCAAGAGACCCAGTACTTC.

This clonotype was detected many times. The V call is TRBV9, the J call TRBJ2-1; no reliable D call. V lost 4 bases, J lost 6 bases, and 17 bases lay in between. Germline V CDR1 and CDR2: SGDLS, YYNGEE. This CDR3 contains 15 residues. The CDR3 loop is CASSYGPGSSNEQFF. Here the CDR3 DNA reads TGTGCCAGCAGCTATGGCCCCGGGTCGAGCAATGAGCAGTTCTTC.

There are many counts of this clonotype. The rearrangement joins TRBV7-9 to TRBJ2-1; D perhaps matches TRBD2 (6 bases). Germline assignment: CDR1 SEHNR and CDR2 FQNEAQ (reference sequence). This CDR3 contains 15 residues. V lost 1 base to trimming and J lost 8 bases, with 15 bases between them. Written as DNA, the CDR3 is TGTGCCAGCAGCTTAGTAGCGGTCCCAGGCGATGAGCAGTTCTTC. This translates into CASSLVAVPGDEQFF.

At least ten counts were recorded for this clonotype. The chain links TRBV20-1 to TRBJ1-2, with 10 nucleotides matching TRBD1. Germline-derived CDR1 and CDR2 are DFQATT and SNEGSKA (reference sequence). This CDR3 is built from 11 residues. Trimming at V came to 8 bases and at J to 4 bases, leaving 1 base not matched to a gene. CDR3 sequence: CSRQGAYGYTF. The DNA for the CDR3 is TGCAGTCGACAGGGGGCCTATGGCTACACCTTC.